The 16 T cell receptor beta chains in this list originate from one sample, sequenced in a study of blood T cell repertoires in COVID-19. Here immunoSEQ multiplex PCR was the method, and the copy in TCRdb shows in-frame clones only, minus some. The data show approximately 160,000 clones, about 86% seen once. Sequenced material: peripheral blood. These receptors were taken from a man between 45 and 60 years old with active or convalescent COVID-19.

A single count supports this clone. CDR3 bases: TGTGCCAGCAGCCAAGCCTCGGGTGGCCTTCAGTACTTC. This encodes CASSQASGGLQYF. The chain joins TRBV4-2 to TRBJ2-4; D is unclear. Germline V lookup: CDR1 LGHNA, CDR2 YNFKEQ. This CDR3 spans 13 amino acids. V was shortened by 1 base and J by 11 bases, with 12 bases between the two germline ends.

The chain has TRBV7-9 and TRBJ2-3; 7 bases fit TRBD2. The junction had 9 bases not matched to a gene; V was cut back by 7 bases and J by 2 bases. Per the germline V gene, CDR1 is SEHNR and CDR2 is FQNEAQ (reference sequence). This CDR3 comprises 15 residues. The CDR3 protein is CASIPVGGITDTQYF. Written as DNA, the CDR3 is TGTGCCAGCATCCCGGTGGGAGGGATCACAGATACGCAGTATTTT.

This clone was detected once. The rearrangement links TRBV6-5 to TRBJ1-5, with 10 bases matching TRBD1. Germline trimming cut 5 bases from V and 4 bases from J; bases unmatched to any gene: 5. Per germline, CDR1 MNHEY and CDR2 SVGAGI. This CDR3 spans 15 amino acids. Here the CDR3 DNA reads TGTGCCAGCAGTATCGGGACAGGGGAAAATCAGCCCCAGCATTTT. Protein product: CASSIGTGENQPQHF.

This chain joins TRBV6-6 and TRBJ2-1; 12 bases match TRBD2. The CDR3 totals 16 residues. Trimming at V came to 4 bases and at J to 9 bases, leaving 10 bases not matched to a gene. The germline V gene encodes CDR1 MNHNY and CDR2 SVGAGI (reference sequence). The CDR3 DNA follows: TGTGCCAGCAGTTCTTCTAGGGGACTAGCGGGTCCTGAGCAGTTCTTC. Translation: CASSSSRGLAGPEQFF.

This clone was observed a few times. The CDR3 DNA sequence: TGCGCCAGCAGCCATCCCGGACTAGCGGGGGGTCCTAATCAAGAGACCCAGTACTTC. Protein product: CASSHPGLAGGPNQETQYF. This rearrangement joins TRBV4-1 to TRBJ2-5, with 14 bases aligning to TRBD2. J was trimmed by 2 bases and V by 3 bases; bases with no gene match: 11. From germline, CDR1 is MGHRA and CDR2 YSYEKL. This CDR3 region has 19 residues.

A single count supports this clone. The chain is built from TRBV24-1 and TRBJ1-5; weak D call: TRBD1 (6 bases). The germline V gene encodes CDR1 KGHDR and CDR2 SFDVKD. The CDR3 totals 17 residues. The ends were cut back, 4 bases at V and 0 bases at J, with 15 bases in the middle. CDR3 protein: CATSDPRTDNSNQPQHF. The CDR3 DNA reads TGTGCCACCAGTGACCCCCGGACAGATAATAGCAATCAGCCCCAGCATTTT.

V gene TRBV5-4 combines with J gene TRBJ2-3; 8 nucleotides line up with TRBD1. Germline-derived CDR1 and CDR2 are SGHNT and YYREEE (reference sequence). Trimming cost V 0 bases and J 3 bases; bases outside gene matches: 3. CDR3 size: 15 residues. The CDR3 reads CASSLEQGVTDTQYF. The CDR3 region has the DNA TGTGCCAGCAGCTTGGAACAGGGGGTAACAGATACGCAGTATTTT.

The chain has TRBV28 and TRBJ1-1; 9 nucleotides agree with TRBD1. CDR1 and CDR2 from the germline V gene are MDHEN and SYDVKM. V dropped 9 bases and J dropped 4; count of bases not matched to a gene: 6. This CDR3 spans 13 amino acids. DNA for the CDR3: TGTGCCAGTGGGGACAGGGTGGGCACTGAAGCTTTCTTT. Its protein is CASGDRVGTEAFF.

In the case of this clone: Other DNA sequences in the sample encode the same CDR3. The chain joins TRBV5-1 to TRBJ1-1; possible D gene TRBD1, 5 bases. Deletions cut 0 bases from V and 1 base from J, with 7 bases between. CDR3 length: 14 amino acids. Germline CDR1 and CDR2: SGHRS and YFSETQ. The CDR3 is CASSLGGGNTEAFF. The CDR3 DNA sequence: TGCGCCAGCAGCTTGGGGGGCGGGAACACTGAAGCTTTCTTT.

The V gene is TRBV7-6, the J gene TRBJ1-6, with D unclear. CDR1 is SGHVS and CDR2 is FNYEAQ in the germline V gene. The CDR3 has 14 amino acids. The germline V and J ends were trimmed by 5 bases and 7 bases, with 12 bases remaining between them. The CDR3 coding sequence is TGTGCCAGCAGCCAAGAGAGCCACAATTCACCCCTCCACTTT. This gives the protein CASSQESHNSPLHF.

CDR3 nucleotide sequence: TGTGCCAGCAGCCCCTCGGGACAGGGGGAGAAAGGCTACACCTTC. This sequence encodes CASSPSGQGEKGYTF. The chain recombines TRBV13 with TRBJ1-2, with 11 bases fitting TRBD1. Germline V gene lookup returns CDR1 PRHDT and CDR2 FYEKMQ (reference sequence). CDR3 length: 15 amino acids. After removal of 5 bases from V and 8 bases from J, the junction contained 10 bases not matched to a gene.

Notes on this clone: An end of the junction differs from the germline gene, which may be a read error. V gene TRBV19 combines with J gene TRBJ1-1, with 8 nucleotides matching TRBD1. CDR3 length: 14 amino acids. The germline CDR1 and CDR2 sequences are LNHDA and SQIVND (reference sequence). The CDR3 spells CASSVDRGNTEAFF. DNA for the CDR3: TGTGCCAGTAGTGTAGACAGGGGGAACACTGAAGCTTTCTTT.

This clone was seen once. V is TRBV7-9 and J is TRBJ2-3, with D unclear. The germline V and J ends were trimmed by 6 bases and 1 base, with 14 bases remaining between them. The CDR3 is made up of 15 amino acids. Germline lookup yields CDR1 SEHNR and CDR2 FQNEAQ (reference sequence). Written as DNA, the CDR3 is TGTGCCAGCAGGCCCCTTAATACAGGCACAGATACGCAGTATTTT. The encoded protein is CASRPLNTGTDTQYF.

This clone was observed a few times. The chain couples TRBV4-3 to TRBJ2-2, with D tentatively TRBD2 (6 bases). V was cut by 5 bases and J by 5 bases, with 18 bases left in between. This CDR3 spans 16 amino acids. CDR1 and CDR2 (germline): LGHNA, YSLEER. Here the CDR3 reads CASSSNPGGGTGELFF. Here the CDR3 DNA reads TGCGCCAGCAGCTCCAACCCCGGGGGAGGTACCGGGGAGCTGTTTTTT.

The rearrangement joins TRBV2 to TRBJ2-1; 10 nucleotides agree with TRBD2. This CDR3 has 13 residues. With 4 bases clipped from V and 9 bases from J, the junction kept 3 bases outside the gene matches. Looked up from germline, CDR1 is SNHLY and CDR2 is FYNNEI. The CDR3 is CASSVLAGPEQFF. The CDR3 DNA reads as TGTGCCAGCAGTGTACTAGCGGGGCCTGAGCAGTTCTTC.

The chain joins TRBV18 to TRBJ1-2; D might be TRBD1 (6 bases). V lost 1 base and J lost 4, with 7 bases in between. Per germline, CDR1 KGHSH and CDR2 LQKENI. The CDR3 runs 13 residues. This chain's CDR3 is CASSPRGGYGYTF. Written as DNA, the CDR3 is TGTGCCAGCTCACCACGAGGGGGCTATGGCTACACCTTC.